The 13 T cell receptor beta chains below were found in one sample sequenced in a study of T-cell memory formation after mild COVID-19. Using its own MiXCR run on the 5' RACE reads, TCRdb lists one record per CDR3 protein. Here the sample spans 400,000 or so distinct CDR3 sequences, 20% being singletons. Sequencing was carried out using PBMCs or a T cell subset sorted from them (not recorded which). The receptors originated from an adult woman who had mild COVID-19 (a few samples of this study predate the infection). Cell type and time point are not known.

This clonotype was observed many times. The V and J genes are TRBV7-2 and TRBJ2-3, with D maybe TRBD2 (5 bases). Per germline, CDR1 SGHTA and CDR2 FQGNSA. The germline V and J ends were trimmed by 2 bases and 1 base, with 10 bases remaining between them. The CDR3 is 15 residues long. This CDR3 reads CASSLIFGGTDTQYF. The CDR3 DNA reads TGTGCCAGCAGCTTAATTTTCGGGGGCACAGATACGCAGTATTTT.

This clonotype was observed a few times. V usage is TRBV6-1 and J usage is TRBJ2-7; D is tentatively TRBD1 or TRBD2 (5 bases each). V was pared by 3 bases and J by 0 bases, with 12 bases between. From germline, CDR1 is MNHNS and CDR2 SASEGT. The CDR3 length is 15 residues. The CDR3 DNA follows: TGTGCCAGCAGTGACCCGGGGCCTAGCTCCTACGAGCAGTACTTC. It translates to CASSDPGPSSYEQYF.

The chain recombines TRBV4-3 with TRBJ2-3; 8 bases are a match to TRBD2. This CDR3 is 17 amino acids long. Germline CDR1 LGHNA, CDR2 YSLEER. V lost 0 bases and J lost 6; bases outside the gene matches: 11. DNA for the CDR3: TGCGCCAGCAGCCAAGATCCGGGGTTACGGGAGGGGGATACGCAGTATTTT. This gives the protein CASSQDPGLREGDTQYF.

The genes are TRBV7-9 and TRBJ1-5; no clear D. Germline loops: CDR1 SEHNR, CDR2 FQNEAQ (reference sequence). V was cut by 5 bases and J by 0 bases, with 17 bases left in between. The CDR3 consists of 17 residues. Here the CDR3 DNA reads TGTGCCAGCAGCCTAAGCGTGGGGAGAAGTAGCAATCAGCCCCAGCATTTT. Its protein product is CASSLSVGRSSNQPQHF.

The chain carries TRBV29-1 and TRBJ1-5; TRBD1 agrees at 10 bases. The CDR3 is 14 amino acids. Trimming at V came to 6 bases and at J to 5 bases, leaving 7 bases not matched to a gene. The germline V gene encodes CDR1 SQVTM and CDR2 ANQGSEA. The CDR3 loop is CSVRGQGVYQPQHF. CDR3 coding DNA: TGCAGCGTACGCGGACAGGGGGTATATCAGCCCCAGCATTTT.

The table lists this clonotype with a few counts. This rearrangement joins TRBV6-5 to TRBJ2-2, with TRBD1 matching over 7 bases. The CDR3 is 15 amino acids. Trimming removed 3 bases from V and 8 bases from J; junction bases left unmatched: 9. Germline CDR1 is MNHEY and CDR2 is SVGAGI. In DNA form, the CDR3 reads TGTGCCAGCAGTTATCGGGGCCGGGGACAGGGGGAGCTGTTTTTT. It translates to CASSYRGRGQGELFF.

This clonotype was seen a handful of times. The chain couples TRBV5-1 to TRBJ2-1; D unresolved. Trimming left V 0 bases short and J 0 bases short, with 4 bases between. The length of the CDR3 is 14 residues. Germline CDR1 SGHRS, CDR2 YFSETQ. The CDR3 spells CASSLDVSYNEQFF. CDR3 bases: TGCGCCAGCAGCTTGGATGTCTCCTACAATGAGCAGTTCTTC.

J is TRBJ1-3 and V is TRBV9; TRBD1 agrees at 8 bases. The CDR3 is made up of 15 amino acids. V was clipped by 6 bases and J by 3 bases; unmatched bases: 8. Looked up from germline, CDR1 is SGDLS and CDR2 is YYNGEE. The CDR3 region has the DNA TGTGCCAGCAAAGGACAGGGCGGAGATGGAAACACCATATATTTT. The encoded protein is CASKGQGGDGNTIYF.

This chain joins TRBV29-1 and TRBJ2-5; 10 nucleotides line up with TRBD1. The junction had 8 bases not matched to a gene; V was cut back by 1 base and J by 3 bases. The germline V gene has CDR1 SQVTM and CDR2 ANQGSEA. CDR3 length: 16 residues. CDR3 DNA sequence: TGCAGCGTTGAAGGGACAGGGGGACGGGTTAAAGAGACCCAGTACTTC. Residues: CSVEGTGGRVKETQYF. The full variable domain, completed using reference TRBV29-1 and TRBJ2-5, is SAVISQKPSRDICQRGTSLTIQCQVDSQVTMMFWYRQQPGQSLTLIATANQGSEATYESGFVIDKFPISRPNLTFSTLTVSNMSPEDSSIYLCSVEGTGGRVKETQYFGPGTRLLVL.

This clonotype has only a few counts. This chain connects TRBV7-9 to TRBJ2-3; D call uncertain. Trimming removed 3 bases from V and 1 base from J, with 20 bases in between. The CDR3 is made up of 18 amino acids. The V gene's germline CDR1 is SEHNR and CDR2 FQNEAQ (reference sequence). CDR3 in amino acids: CASSFPAATGPGTDTQYF. CDR3 nucleotide sequence: TGTGCCAGCAGCTTCCCTGCAGCTACTGGACCGGGCACAGATACGCAGTATTTT.

This chain connects TRBV7-9 to TRBJ1-2; D may be TRBD1 (5 bases). In germline, CDR1 is SEHNR, CDR2 FQNEAQ (reference sequence). The CDR3 runs to 19 residues. Trimming removed 2 bases at V and 2 bases at J, with 24 bases between. CDR3 sequence reads: CASSLPNDPVVRENYGYTF. The CDR3 DNA reads TGTGCCAGCAGCTTACCCAACGACCCCGTAGTCAGGGAGAACTATGGCTACACCTTC.

This clonotype has just a few counts. V and J are TRBV10-3 and TRBJ1-1, with 9 bases that match TRBD1. J was trimmed by 1 base and V by 4 bases; bases with no gene match: 4. The germline CDR1 and CDR2 sequences are ENHRY and SYGVKD. This CDR3 contains 15 residues. CDR3 sequence (DNA): TGTGCCATCAGTGGCCCGGGACAGGGGAACACTGAAGCTTTCTTT. Protein sequence: CAISGPGQGNTEAFF.

The sample holds many counts of this clonotype. V gene TRBV18 combines with J gene TRBJ1-1; D is unresolved. The germline V and J ends were trimmed by 8 bases and 0 bases, with 10 bases remaining between them. This CDR3 region has 13 residues. CDR1 and CDR2 from the germline V gene are KGHSH and LQKENI. The CDR3 loop is CASSPGMNTEAFF. In DNA, the CDR3 is TGTGCCAGCAGCCCCGGTATGAACACTGAAGCTTTCTTT.